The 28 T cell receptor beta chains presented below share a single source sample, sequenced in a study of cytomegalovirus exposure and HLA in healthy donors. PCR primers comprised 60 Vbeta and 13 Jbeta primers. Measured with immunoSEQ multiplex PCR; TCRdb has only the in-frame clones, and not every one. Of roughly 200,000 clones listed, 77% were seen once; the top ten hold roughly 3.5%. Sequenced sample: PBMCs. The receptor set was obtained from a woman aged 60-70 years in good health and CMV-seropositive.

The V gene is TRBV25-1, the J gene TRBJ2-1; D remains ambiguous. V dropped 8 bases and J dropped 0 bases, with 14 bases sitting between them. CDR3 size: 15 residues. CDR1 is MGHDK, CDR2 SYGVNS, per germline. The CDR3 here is CASSPPGGSYNEQFF. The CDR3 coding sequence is TGTGCCAGCTCCCCGCCCGGTGGCTCCTACAATGAGCAGTTCTTC. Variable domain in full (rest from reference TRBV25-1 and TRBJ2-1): EADIYQTPRYLVIGTGKKITLECSQTMGHDKMYWYQQDPGMELHLIHYSYGVNSTEKGDLSSESTVSRIRTEHFPLTLESARPSHTSQYLCASSPPGGSYNEQFFGPGTRLTVL.

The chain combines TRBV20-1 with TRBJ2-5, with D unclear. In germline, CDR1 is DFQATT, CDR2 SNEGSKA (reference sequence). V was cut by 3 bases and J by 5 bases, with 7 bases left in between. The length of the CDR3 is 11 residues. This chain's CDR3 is CSASPSETQYF. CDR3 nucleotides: TGCAGTGCTAGCCCCTCCGAGACCCAGTACTTC.

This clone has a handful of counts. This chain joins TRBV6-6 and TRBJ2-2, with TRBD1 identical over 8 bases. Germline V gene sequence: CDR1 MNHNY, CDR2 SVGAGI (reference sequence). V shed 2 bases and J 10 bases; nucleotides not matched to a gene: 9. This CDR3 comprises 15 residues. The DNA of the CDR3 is TGTGCCAGCAGTTACGGCAGGGGGCTTGGGGAGGAGCTGTTTTTT. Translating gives CASSYGRGLGEELFF.

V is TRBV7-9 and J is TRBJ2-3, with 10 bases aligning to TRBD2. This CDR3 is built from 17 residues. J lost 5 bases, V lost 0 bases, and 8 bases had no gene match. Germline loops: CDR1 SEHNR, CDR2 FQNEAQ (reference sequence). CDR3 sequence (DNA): TGTGCCAGCAGCTTAGCGCAGGTAGCGGGGGGTCGAGATACGCAGTATTTT. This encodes CASSLAQVAGGRDTQYF.

The CDR3 loop is CASSRQVLSGNTIYF. Here the CDR3 DNA reads TGTGCCAGCAGCCGACAGGTTCTCTCTGGAAACACCATATATTTT. The V gene is TRBV14, the J gene TRBJ1-3; D may be TRBD1 (6 bases). CDR1 is SGHDN, CDR2 FVKESK, per germline. The ends were cut back, 4 bases at V and 0 bases at J, with 10 bases in the middle. This CDR3 spans 15 amino acids.

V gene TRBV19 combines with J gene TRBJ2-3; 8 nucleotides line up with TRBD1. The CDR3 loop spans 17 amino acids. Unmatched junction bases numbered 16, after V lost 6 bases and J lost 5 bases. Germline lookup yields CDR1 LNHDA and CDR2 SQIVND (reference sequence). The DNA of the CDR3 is TGTGCCAGTAGCACCCCCTTGAACAGGGGGTCGTTAGATACGCAGTATTTT. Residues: CASSTPLNRGSLDTQYF.

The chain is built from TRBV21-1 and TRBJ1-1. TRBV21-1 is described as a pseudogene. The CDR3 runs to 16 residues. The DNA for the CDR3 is TGTGCCAGCAGCAAAGCGTTGGGACTCCAGAACACTGAAGCTTTCTTT. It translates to CASSKALGLQNTEAFF.

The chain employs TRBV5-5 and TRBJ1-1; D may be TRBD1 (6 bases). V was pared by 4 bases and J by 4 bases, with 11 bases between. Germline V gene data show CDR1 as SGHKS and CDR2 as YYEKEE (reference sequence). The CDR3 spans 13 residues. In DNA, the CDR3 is TGTGCCAGCAGCCTCCAGGGGACCACTGAAGCTTTCTTT. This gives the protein CASSLQGTTEAFF.

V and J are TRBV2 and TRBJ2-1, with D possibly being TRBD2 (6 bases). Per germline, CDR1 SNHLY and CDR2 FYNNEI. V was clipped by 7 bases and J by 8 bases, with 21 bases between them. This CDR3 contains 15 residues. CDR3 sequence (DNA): TGTGCCAGCAAGGAGGGTGCGACGCCCTCGGATGAGCAGTTCTTC. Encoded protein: CASKEGATPSDEQFF.

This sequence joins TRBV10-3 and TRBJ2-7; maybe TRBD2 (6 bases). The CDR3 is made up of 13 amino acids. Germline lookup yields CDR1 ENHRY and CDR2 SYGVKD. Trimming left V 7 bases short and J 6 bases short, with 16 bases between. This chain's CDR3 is CAITGDIKGEQYF. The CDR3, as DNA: TGTGCCATCACGGGAGATATCAAGGGCGAGCAGTACTTC.

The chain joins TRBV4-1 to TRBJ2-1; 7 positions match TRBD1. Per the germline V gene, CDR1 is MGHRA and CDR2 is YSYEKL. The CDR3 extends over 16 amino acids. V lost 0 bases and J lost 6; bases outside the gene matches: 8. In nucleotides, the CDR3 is TGCGCCAGCAGCCAAGAAGTCACAGGGGTAAGCAATGAGCAGTTCTTC. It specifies CASSQEVTGVSNEQFF.

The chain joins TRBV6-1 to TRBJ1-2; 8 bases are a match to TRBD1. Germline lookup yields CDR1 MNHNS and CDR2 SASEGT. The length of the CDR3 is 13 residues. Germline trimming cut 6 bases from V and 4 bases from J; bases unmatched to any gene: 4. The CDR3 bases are TGTGCCAGCAGAAGGACAGGGATCTATGGCTACACCTTC. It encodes CASRRTGIYGYTF.

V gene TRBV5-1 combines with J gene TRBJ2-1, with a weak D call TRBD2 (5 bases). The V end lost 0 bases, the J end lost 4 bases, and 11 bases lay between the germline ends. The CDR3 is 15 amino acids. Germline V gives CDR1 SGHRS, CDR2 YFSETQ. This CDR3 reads CASSLATTEYNEQFF. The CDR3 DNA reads TGCGCCAGCAGCTTGGCGACTACAGAATACAATGAGCAGTTCTTC.

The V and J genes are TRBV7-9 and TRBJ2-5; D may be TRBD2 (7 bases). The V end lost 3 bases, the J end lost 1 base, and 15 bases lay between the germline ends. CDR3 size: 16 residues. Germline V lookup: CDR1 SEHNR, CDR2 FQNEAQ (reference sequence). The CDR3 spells CASSFPTAGAQETQYF. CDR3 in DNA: TGTGCCAGCAGCTTCCCGACCGCGGGGGCCCAAGAGACCCAGTACTTC. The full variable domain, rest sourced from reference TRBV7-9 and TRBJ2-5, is DTGVSQNPRHKITKRGQNVTFRCDPISEHNRLYWYRQTLGQGPEFLTYFQNEAQLEKSRLLSDRFSAERPKGSFSTLEIQRTEQGDSAMYLCASSFPTAGAQETQYFGPGTRLLVL.

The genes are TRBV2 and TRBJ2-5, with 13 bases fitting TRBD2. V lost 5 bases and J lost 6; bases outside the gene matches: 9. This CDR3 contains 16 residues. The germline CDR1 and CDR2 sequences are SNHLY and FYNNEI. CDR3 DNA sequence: TGTGCCAGCAGTACAGGACTAGCGGGAGTTGGGAAGACCCAGTACTTC. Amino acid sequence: CASSTGLAGVGKTQYF.

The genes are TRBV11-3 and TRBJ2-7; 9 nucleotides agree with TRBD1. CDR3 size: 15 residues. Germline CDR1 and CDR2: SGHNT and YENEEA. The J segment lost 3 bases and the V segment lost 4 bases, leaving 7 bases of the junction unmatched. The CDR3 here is CASSSDGQGIYEQYF. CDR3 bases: TGTGCCAGCAGCTCGGACGGACAGGGGATCTACGAGCAGTACTTC. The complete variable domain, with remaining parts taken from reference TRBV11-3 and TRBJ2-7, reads EAGVVQSPRYKIIEKKQPVAFWCNPISGHNTLYWYLQNLGQGPELLIRYENEEAVDDSQLPKDRFSAERLKGVDSTLKIQPAELGDSAVYLCASSSDGQGIYEQYFGPGTRLTVT.

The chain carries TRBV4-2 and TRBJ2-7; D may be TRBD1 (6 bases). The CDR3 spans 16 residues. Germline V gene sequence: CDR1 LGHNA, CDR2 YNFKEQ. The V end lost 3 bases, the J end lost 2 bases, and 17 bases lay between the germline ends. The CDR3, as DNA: TGTGCCAGCAGCCATGCCGGGACATCTGACGCCTACGAGCAGTACTTC. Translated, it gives CASSHAGTSDAYEQYF.

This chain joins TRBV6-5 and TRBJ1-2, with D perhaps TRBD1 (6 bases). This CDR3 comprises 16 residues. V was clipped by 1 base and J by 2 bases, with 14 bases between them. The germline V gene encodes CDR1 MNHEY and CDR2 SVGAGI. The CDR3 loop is CASSYLTGQLNYGYTF. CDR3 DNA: TGTGCCAGCAGTTACTTAACTGGACAGCTAAACTATGGCTACACCTTC.

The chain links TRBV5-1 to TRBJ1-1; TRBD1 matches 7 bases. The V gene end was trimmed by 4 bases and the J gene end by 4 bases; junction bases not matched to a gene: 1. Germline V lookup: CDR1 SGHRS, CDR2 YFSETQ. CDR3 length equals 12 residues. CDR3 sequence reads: CASSRDSTEAFF. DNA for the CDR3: TGCGCCAGCAGCCGGGACAGCACTGAAGCTTTCTTT.

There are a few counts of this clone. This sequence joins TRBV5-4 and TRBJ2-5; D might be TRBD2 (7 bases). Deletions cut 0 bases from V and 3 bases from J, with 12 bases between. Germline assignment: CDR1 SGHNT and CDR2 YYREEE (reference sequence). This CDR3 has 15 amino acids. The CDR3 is CASSLVRGAEETQYF. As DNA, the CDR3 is TGTGCCAGCAGCTTGGTTCGGGGGGCCGAAGAGACCCAGTACTTC.

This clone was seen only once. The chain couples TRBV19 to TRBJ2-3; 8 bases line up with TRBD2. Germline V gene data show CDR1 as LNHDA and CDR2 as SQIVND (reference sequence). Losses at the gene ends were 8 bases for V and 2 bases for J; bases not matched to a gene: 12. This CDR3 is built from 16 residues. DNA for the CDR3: TGTGCCAGTTGTCTAGGAGCGGGGGTATCCACAGATACGCAGTATTTT. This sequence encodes CASCLGAGVSTDTQYF. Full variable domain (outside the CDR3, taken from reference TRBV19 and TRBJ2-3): DGGITQSPKYLFRKEGQNVTLSCEQNLNHDAMYWYRQDPGQGLRLIYYSQIVNDFQKGDIAEGYSVSREKKESFPLTVTSAQKNPTAFYLCASCLGAGVSTDTQYFGPGTRLTVL.

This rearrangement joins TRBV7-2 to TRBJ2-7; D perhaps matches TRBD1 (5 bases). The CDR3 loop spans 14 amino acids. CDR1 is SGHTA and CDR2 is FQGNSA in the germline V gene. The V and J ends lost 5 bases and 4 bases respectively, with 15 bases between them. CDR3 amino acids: CASSTQGSRYEQYF. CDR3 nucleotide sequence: TGTGCCAGCAGCACTCAGGGTTCTAGATACGAGCAGTACTTC.

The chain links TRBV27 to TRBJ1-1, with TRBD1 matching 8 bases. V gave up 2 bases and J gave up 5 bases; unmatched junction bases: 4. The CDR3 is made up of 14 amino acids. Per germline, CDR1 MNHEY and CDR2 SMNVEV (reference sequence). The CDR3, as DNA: TGTGCCAGCAGTTTACAGGGGGCGGTAACTGAAGCTTTCTTT. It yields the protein CASSLQGAVTEAFF.

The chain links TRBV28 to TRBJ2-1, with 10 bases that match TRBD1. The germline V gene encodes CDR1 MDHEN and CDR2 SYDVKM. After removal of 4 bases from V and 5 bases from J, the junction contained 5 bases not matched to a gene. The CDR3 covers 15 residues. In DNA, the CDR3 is TGTGCCAGCAGTTCCTCGACAGGGGGCCACAATGAGCAGTTCTTC. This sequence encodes CASSSSTGGHNEQFF.

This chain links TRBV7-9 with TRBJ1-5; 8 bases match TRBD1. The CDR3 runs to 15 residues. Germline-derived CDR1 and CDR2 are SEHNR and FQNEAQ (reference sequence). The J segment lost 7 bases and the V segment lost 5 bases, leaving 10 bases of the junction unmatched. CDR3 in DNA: TGTGCCAGCAGCCCGGCCCCAGGGGGCGGACAGCCCCAGCATTTT. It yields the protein CASSPAPGGGQPQHF.

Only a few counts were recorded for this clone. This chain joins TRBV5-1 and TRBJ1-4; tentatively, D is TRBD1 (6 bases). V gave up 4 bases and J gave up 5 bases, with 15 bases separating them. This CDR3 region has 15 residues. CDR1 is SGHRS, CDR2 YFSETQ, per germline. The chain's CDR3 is CASSRAGTYNEKLFF. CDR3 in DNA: TGCGCCAGCAGCAGGGCCGGGACATACAATGAAAAACTGTTTTTT.

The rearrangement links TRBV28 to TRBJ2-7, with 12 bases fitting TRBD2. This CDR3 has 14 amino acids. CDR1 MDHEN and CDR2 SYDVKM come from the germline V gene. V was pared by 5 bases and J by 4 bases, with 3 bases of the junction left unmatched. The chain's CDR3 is CASSTSGGYYEQYF. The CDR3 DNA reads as TGTGCCAGCAGTACTAGCGGGGGGTATTACGAGCAGTACTTC.

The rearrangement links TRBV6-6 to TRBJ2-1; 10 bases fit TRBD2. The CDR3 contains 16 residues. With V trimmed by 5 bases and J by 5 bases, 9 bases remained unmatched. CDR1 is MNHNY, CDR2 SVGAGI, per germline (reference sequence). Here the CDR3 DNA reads TGTGCCAGCAGTCAGTTGGGACTAGCGATGAACAATGAGCAGTTCTTC. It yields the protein CASSQLGLAMNNEQFF.